Presented here are 21 T cell receptor beta chains from one specimen sequenced in a study of blood T cell repertoires in COVID-19. Using immunoSEQ multiplex PCR, the repertoire was profiled, and TCRdb retains in-frame clones only, with some absent. The sample lists approximately 130,000 clones, roughly 86% occurring once. Sequenced input: peripheral blood. The receptors were sampled from a woman in her 50s who had recovered from COVID-19.

This clone showed up many times. The chain recombines TRBV7-9 with TRBJ2-1; 7 positions match TRBD1. This CDR3 spans 15 amino acids. Looked up from germline, CDR1 is SEHNR and CDR2 is FQNEAQ (reference sequence). The V segment lost 5 bases and the J segment 6 bases; nucleotides outside the gene matches: 10. The CDR3 DNA reads as TGTGCCAGCAGCCCCCCCGGGACAGACCTCAATGAGCAGTTCTTC. Protein: CASSPPGTDLNEQFF.

For this clone: This sample includes further DNA sequences coding for the same CDR3. V usage is TRBV18 and J usage is TRBJ1-1, with 7 bases matching TRBD1. The J segment lost 2 bases and the V segment lost 3 bases, leaving 3 bases of the junction unmatched. Germline CDR1 and CDR2: KGHSH and LQKENI. This CDR3 is 14 amino acids long. The CDR3 is CASSPDRKNTEAFF. The CDR3 nucleotides read TGTGCCAGCTCACCGGACAGGAAAAACACTGAAGCTTTCTTT.

J is TRBJ1-2 and V is TRBV19; TRBD1 aligns across 8 bases. The germline V gene has CDR1 LNHDA and CDR2 SQIVND (reference sequence). The trim removed 10 bases at V and 2 bases at J, leaving 9 bases unmatched. The length of the CDR3 is 14 residues. In nucleotides, the CDR3 is TGTGCCACCAGGGGGGACAGGCTAAACTATGGCTACACCTTC. This codes for CATRGDRLNYGYTF.

The gene calls are TRBV5-1 and TRBJ2-1, with TRBD1 matching over 10 bases. In germline, CDR1 is SGHRS, CDR2 YFSETQ. V lost 0 bases and J lost 6; bases outside the gene matches: 0. The CDR3 is made up of 14 amino acids. The CDR3: CASSLGTGGNEQFF. The DNA for the CDR3 is TGCGCCAGCAGCTTGGGGACAGGGGGCAATGAGCAGTTCTTC.

V usage is TRBV9 and J usage is TRBJ1-1, with a tentative D call TRBD1 (5 bases). Germline CDR1 is SGDLS and CDR2 is YYNGEE. The CDR3 covers 14 residues. Trimming stripped 2 bases from V and 0 bases from J, with 8 bases between. The CDR3 here is CASSVQGMNTEAFF. CDR3 DNA sequence: TGTGCCAGCAGCGTGCAGGGTATGAACACTGAAGCTTTCTTT. Full variable domain (remainder filled in from reference TRBV9 and TRBJ1-1): DSGVTQTPKHLITATGQRVTLRCSPRSGDLSVYWYQQSLDQGLQFLIQYYNGEERAKGNILERFSAQQFPDLHSELNLSSLELGDSALYFCASSVQGMNTEAFFGQGTRLTVV.

The chain employs TRBV6-4 and TRBJ2-1, with D possibly matching TRBD2 (6 bases). In germline, CDR1 is MRHNA, CDR2 SNTAGT. Trimming cost V 0 bases and J 9 bases, with 12 bases left between them. The CDR3 runs to 14 residues. In DNA form, the CDR3 reads TGTGCCAGCAGTGACTCAGCGGGTCACGCTGAGCAGTTCTTC. It codes for CASSDSAGHAEQFF.

This clone occurred a few times. The rearrangement uses TRBV7-2 and TRBJ1-3, with D maybe TRBD1 (5 bases). CDR3 length: 15 amino acids. V was trimmed by 2 bases and J by 0 bases, leaving 8 bases between them. CDR1 SGHTA and CDR2 FQGNSA come from the germline V gene. CDR3 nucleotide sequence: TGTGCCAGCAGCTTATACAGGAGCTCTGGAAACACCATATATTTT. This codes for CASSLYRSSGNTIYF.

The chain uses TRBV6-5 and TRBJ1-2; 8 bases match TRBD1. The germline V gene has CDR1 MNHEY and CDR2 SVGAGI. CDR3 length: 14 residues. Trimming removed 0 bases from V and 6 bases from J; junction bases left unmatched: 3. The CDR3 DNA follows: TGTGCCAGCAGTTACTCCCGGACAGGGAATGGCTACACCTTC. Translation gives CASSYSRTGNGYTF.

This chain connects TRBV5-1 to TRBJ2-5; D is undetermined. Trimming removed 2 bases from V and 5 bases from J, with 7 bases in between. Germline lookup yields CDR1 SGHRS and CDR2 YFSETQ. This CDR3 comprises 12 residues. Here the CDR3 DNA reads TGCGCCAGCAGCTTCGGTAGTGAGACCCAGTACTTC. It yields the protein CASSFGSETQYF.

V usage is TRBV18 and J usage is TRBJ1-2; 8 nucleotides align to TRBD1. In germline, CDR1 is KGHSH, CDR2 LQKENI. J gave up 4 bases and V 6 bases, and 22 bases lay outside the gene matches. The CDR3 is made up of 19 amino acids. CDR3 coding DNA: TGTGCCAGCTCTCCGAACGGTGGCAGGGGGCGCGATTTGGCCTATGGCTACACCTTC. Protein sequence: CASSPNGGRGRDLAYGYTF.

V is TRBV2 and J is TRBJ2-3; 7 positions agree with TRBD2. CDR3 length: 15 amino acids. Germline V gene lookup returns CDR1 SNHLY and CDR2 FYNNEI. V was pared by 1 base and J by 0 bases, with 1 base of the junction left unmatched. The CDR3 DNA reads TGTGCCAGCAGTGAAGATAGCGGGAGCACAGATACGCAGTATTTT. It codes for CASSEDSGSTDTQYF.

This clone showed up just a few times. The gene calls are TRBV2 and TRBJ1-2, with D possibly matching TRBD1 (5 bases). V was trimmed by 3 bases and J by 7 bases, leaving 12 bases between them. The CDR3 extends over 13 amino acids. Germline V gene data show CDR1 as SNHLY and CDR2 as FYNNEI. DNA of the CDR3: TGTGCCAGCAGTGACGCAGGGTTGGTTGGCTACACCTTC. It yields the protein CASSDAGLVGYTF.

J is TRBJ1-6 and V is TRBV9, with TRBD1 matching over 8 bases. Germline V lookup: CDR1 SGDLS, CDR2 YYNGEE. J was trimmed by 0 bases and V by 7 bases; bases with no gene match: 3. This CDR3 has 15 amino acids. CDR3 region: CASGQGSSYNSPLHF. The CDR3 DNA reads TGTGCCAGCGGACAGGGAAGCTCCTATAATTCACCCCTCCACTTT. The whole variable domain, remainder taken from reference TRBV9 and TRBJ1-6, is DSGVTQTPKHLITATGQRVTLRCSPRSGDLSVYWYQQSLDQGLQFLIQYYNGEERAKGNILERFSAQQFPDLHSELNLSSLELGDSALYFCASGQGSSYNSPLHFGNGTRLTVT.

CDR3 bases: TGCAGTGCTAATGACAGGGTGCACATTCAGTACTTC. Its translation: CSANDRVHIQYF. The genes are TRBV20-1 and TRBJ2-4; TRBD1 agrees at 7 bases. Trimming cost V 4 bases and J 8 bases; bases outside gene matches: 5. Germline CDR1 and CDR2: DFQATT and SNEGSKA (reference sequence). The CDR3 has 12 amino acids.

The rearrangement uses TRBV9 and TRBJ2-2; TRBD1 might be the D (5 bases). Deletions cut 0 bases from V and 3 bases from J, with 6 bases between. The CDR3 loop spans 14 amino acids. CDR1 is SGDLS and CDR2 is YYNGEE in the germline V gene. The CDR3 is CASSVVRDTGELFF. CDR3 in DNA: TGTGCCAGCAGCGTAGTCAGGGACACCGGGGAGCTGTTTTTT.

The chain combines TRBV27 with TRBJ1-2; TRBD1 matches 8 bases. Looked up from germline, CDR1 is MNHEY and CDR2 is SMNVEV (reference sequence). V shed 3 bases, J shed 5 bases, and the junction held 5 bases outside the gene matches. CDR3 size: 14 residues. DNA for the CDR3: TGTGCCAGCAGTTTTCAGGGGGCATCATATGGCTACACCTTC. It codes for CASSFQGASYGYTF.

The chain combines TRBV19 with TRBJ1-5; 8 bases line up with TRBD1. J lost 2 bases, V lost 5 bases, and 8 bases had no gene match. Germline V gene sequence: CDR1 LNHDA, CDR2 SQIVND (reference sequence). The CDR3 consists of 16 residues. This CDR3 reads CASSQTPGQGNQPQHF. CDR3 coding DNA: TGTGCCAGTAGTCAAACACCGGGACAGGGCAATCAGCCCCAGCATTTT. Supplemented by reference TRBV19 and TRBJ1-5, the full variable domain reads DGGITQSPKYLFRKEGQNVTLSCEQNLNHDAMYWYRQDPGQGLRLIYYSQIVNDFQKGDIAEGYSVSREKKESFPLTVTSAQKNPTAFYLCASSQTPGQGNQPQHFGDGTRLSIL.

This chain uses TRBV30 with TRBJ2-1, with D uncertain. CDR3 length equals 15 residues. Germline values: CDR1 GTSNPN, CDR2 SVGIG (reference sequence). V was pared by 1 base and J by 0 bases, with 10 bases between. CDR3 amino acids: CAWSADWSSYNEQFF. The CDR3 DNA follows: TGTGCCTGGAGTGCAGACTGGAGCTCCTACAATGAGCAGTTCTTC.

This clone was counted a few times. The genes are TRBV18 and TRBJ1-6, with D maybe TRBD1 (6 bases). This CDR3 has 15 amino acids. Germline CDR1 and CDR2: KGHSH and LQKENI. V was pared by 6 bases and J by 6 bases, with 15 bases between. The CDR3 here is CASSLGQRINSPLHF. The DNA for the CDR3 is TGTGCCAGCTCGTTGGGACAAAGAATTAATTCACCCCTCCACTTT.

The chain carries TRBV2 and TRBJ2-7; TRBD1 matches 8 bases. Trimming cost V 3 bases and J 1 base; bases outside gene matches: 5. The CDR3 runs 15 residues. Germline V lookup: CDR1 SNHLY, CDR2 FYNNEI. CDR3 amino acids: CASSESRTGSYEQYF. DNA of the CDR3: TGTGCCAGCAGTGAGTCGAGGACAGGGTCCTACGAGCAGTACTTC.

The V call is TRBV10-2, the J call TRBJ2-1; 7 nucleotides match TRBD2. The CDR3 sequence is 15 residues long. Trimming took 4 bases from V and 5 from J; bases not matched to a gene: 8. CDR1 and CDR2 from the germline V gene are WSHSY and SAAADI. In nucleotides, the CDR3 is TGCGCCAGCAGTGGGCTTCGGGGGGTGGACAATGAGCAGTTCTTC. It translates to CASSGLRGVDNEQFF.